A single sample is the source of the 15 T cell receptor beta chains below, sequenced in a study of molecular identifiers for immune sequencing clone quantification. One entry per CDR3 protein results from TCRdb running MiXCR on the PCR reads. Here the sample spans tens of thousands of distinct CDR3 sequences, roughly 36% being singletons. The specimen was naive CD8+ T cells from blood, with Jurkat cell RNA spiked in. Subset in this sample: FACS-sorted CD8+CD4-CCR7+CD45RA+ naive T cells. All receptors come from a human donor in good health. Some libraries in this study had Jurkat cell RNA spiked in.

The chain couples TRBV9 to TRBJ1-2; D is uncertain. Trimming pared 3 bases from V and 5 bases from J, leaving 5 bases between. The CDR3 totals 11 residues. The germline V gene encodes CDR1 SGDLS and CDR2 YYNGEE. The CDR3 spells CASSDAYGYTF. CDR3 nucleotides: TGTGCCAGCAGCGACGCATATGGCTACACCTTC.

This clonotype was seen a few times. The chain is built from TRBV6-2 or TRBV6-3 and TRBJ2-5; D unclear. Germline loops: CDR1 MNHEY, CDR2 SVGEGT. This CDR3 is 14 amino acids long. V lost 1 base and J lost 2, with 8 bases in between. CDR3 loop: CASSYWQEQETQYF. In DNA form, the CDR3 reads TGTGCCAGCAGTTACTGGCAGGAGCAAGAGACCCAGTACTTC.

This clonotype was seen repeatedly, ten times or more. This sequence joins TRBV9 and TRBJ2-3; D is unresolved. Trimming cost V 0 bases and J 0 bases, with 11 bases left between them. The V gene's germline CDR1 is SGDLS and CDR2 YYNGEE. The CDR3 contains 16 residues. Here the CDR3 reads CASSVAYWSSTDTQYF. The CDR3 coding sequence is TGTGCCAGCAGCGTAGCTTACTGGTCTAGCACAGATACGCAGTATTTT.

This clonotype was seen many times. The chain couples TRBV28 to TRBJ2-5; a weak D match, TRBD2 (6 bases). The CDR3 totals 13 residues. V lost 6 bases and J lost 5, with 13 bases in between. CDR1 is MDHEN and CDR2 is SYDVKM in the germline V gene. CDR3 in amino acids: CASSPGGDETQYF. CDR3 nucleotide sequence: TGTGCCAGCAGCCCCGGGGGTGACGAGACCCAGTACTTC.

This clonotype has at least ten counts. This chain uses TRBV20-1 with TRBJ2-2; D is unresolved. V dropped 1 base and J dropped 9 bases, with 12 bases sitting between them. CDR1 is DFQATT, CDR2 SNEGSKA, per germline (reference sequence). The CDR3 consists of 13 residues. The CDR3 region is CSARGLGHRELFF. Here the CDR3 DNA reads TGCAGTGCTAGAGGGTTGGGCCACCGGGAGCTGTTTTTT.

This clonotype was recorded many times. This chain links TRBV2 with TRBJ2-7; D ambiguous. The CDR3 has 11 amino acids. Germline CDR1 reads SNHLY; CDR2 reads FYNNEI. Trimming took 7 bases from V and 2 from J, leaving 6 bases between them. CDR3 region: CASTDTYEQYF. The CDR3 coding sequence is TGTGCCAGCACAGACACCTACGAGCAGTACTTC.

The chain joins TRBV6-6 to TRBJ2-6, with D hard to call. The CDR3 has 13 amino acids. V lost 5 bases to trimming and J lost 9 bases, with 11 bases between them. Germline-derived CDR1 and CDR2 are MNHNY and SVGAGI (reference sequence). The CDR3 region has the DNA TGTGCCAGCAGTAATGGGGTCAGCAACGTCCTGACTTTC. Protein product: CASSNGVSNVLTF.

This clonotype was recorded many times. The V gene is TRBV28, the J gene TRBJ1-5, with D unclear. CDR1 is MDHEN, CDR2 SYDVKM, per germline. The CDR3 sequence is 15 residues long. Between the trimmed V and J ends, which lost 0 bases and 0 bases, there was a span of 6 bases. In DNA, the CDR3 is TGTGCCAGCAGTTTATGGAGGGTTAGCAATCAGCCCCAGCATTTT. As protein: CASSLWRVSNQPQHF.

This clonotype was found many times. The V and J genes are TRBV25-1 and TRBJ1-5; D gene unclear. There are 14 residues in the CDR3. The V gene's germline CDR1 is MGHDK and CDR2 SYGVNS. The V end lost 7 bases, the J end lost 7 bases, and 17 bases lay between the germline ends. The CDR3 protein is CASTERPHRQPQHF. In DNA form, the CDR3 reads TGTGCCAGCACCGAAAGGCCCCACCGGCAGCCCCAGCATTTT.

The chain joins TRBV6-5 to TRBJ2-5; TRBD2 is a possible D gene (5 bases). The CDR3 loop spans 12 amino acids. The germline gives CDR1 MNHEY, CDR2 SVGAGI. Between the trimmed V and J ends, which lost 2 bases and 9 bases, there was a span of 10 bases. The DNA of the CDR3 is TGTGCCAGCAGTTACGCCGGGGAGCCCCAGTACTTC. Amino acids: CASSYAGEPQYF.

The chain uses TRBV14 and TRBJ2-2, with 8 bases fitting TRBD2. Germline values: CDR1 SGHDN, CDR2 FVKESK. This CDR3 contains 16 residues. J was trimmed by 4 bases and V by 3 bases; bases with no gene match: 7. The CDR3, as DNA: TGTGCCAGCAGCCAGACGGGAGGGCCGGTCACCGGGGAGCTGTTTTTT. It yields the protein CASSQTGGPVTGELFF.

A remark on this clonotype: Given a much more abundant clone one base away, this may be a read error. It is likely a read error, because the conserved phenylalanine at the end of the CDR3 is missing. The chain links TRBV7-6 to TRBJ2-7; possibly TRBD2 for D (5 bases). The germline gives CDR1 SGHVS, CDR2 FNYEAQ. V lost 5 bases to trimming and J lost 3 bases, with 11 bases between them. This CDR3 contains 13 residues. DNA for the CDR3: TGTGCCAGCAGCCCCACCGCGGGCTACGAGCAGTACTGC. It codes for CASSPTAGYEQYC.

On this clonotype itself: With a much larger clone just one base away, this may be a read error. This sequence joins TRBV20-1 and TRBJ2-7, with D possibly matching TRBD2 (5 bases). Germline assignment: CDR1 DFQATT and CDR2 SNEGSKA (reference sequence). The CDR3 has 11 amino acids. CDR3 sequence reads: CSARVLDEQCF. Here the CDR3 DNA reads TGCAGTGCTAGAGTACTAGACGAGCAGTGCTTC.

The genes are TRBV5-3 and TRBJ2-5; 15 nucleotides match TRBD2. TRBV5-3 is an ORF, and what it does is uncertain. The CDR3 runs 15 residues. Unmatched junction bases numbered 6, after V lost 8 bases and J lost 4 bases. This CDR3 reads CASRGLAGGVETQYF. For the CDR3, the DNA is TGTGCCAGCAGGGGACTAGCGGGAGGAGTAGAGACCCAGTACTTC.

The gene calls are TRBV7-9 and TRBJ2-3, with 10 nucleotides matching TRBD1. The CDR3 runs to 17 residues. CDR1 is SEHNR and CDR2 is FQNEAQ in the germline V gene (reference sequence). V lost 8 bases to trimming and J lost 5 bases; unmatched junction nucleotides: 16. CDR3 DNA: TGTGCCAGCTGCCACGGGACTAGACAGGGGGCCGGAGATACGCAGTATTTT. Translated, it gives CASCHGTRQGAGDTQYF. The whole variable domain, remainder taken from reference TRBV7-9 and TRBJ2-3, is DTGVSQNPRHKITKRGQNVTFRCDPISEHNRLYWYRQTLGQGPEFLTYFQNEAQLEKSRLLSDRFSAERPKGSFSTLEIQRTEQGDSAMYLCASCHGTRQGAGDTQYFGPGTRLTVL.